This passage covers 20 T cell receptor beta chains from one sample sequenced in a study of T cell responses to AZD1222 COVID-19 vaccine. Clones were read by immunoSEQ multiplex PCR, and TCRdb kept only the in-frame ones, dropping some. Of under 120,000 clones listed, around nine tenths are singletons. The starting material was peripheral blood, obtained 28 days after the second AZD1222 dose. The receptors shown here come from an adult who received the AZD1222 COVID-19 vaccine.

The rearrangement uses TRBV7-9 and TRBJ2-1; TRBD1 matches 9 bases. Germline V gene lookup returns CDR1 SEHNR and CDR2 FQNEAQ (reference sequence). The CDR3 loop spans 15 amino acids. The ends lost 5 bases at V and 3 bases at J; junction bases unmatched: 5. The CDR3 DNA sequence: TGTGCCAGCAGCACCACAGGGGGCCTCTACAATGAGCAGTTCTTC. This encodes CASSTTGGLYNEQFF. The full variable domain, completed using reference TRBV7-9 and TRBJ2-1, is DTGVSQNPRHKITKRGQNVTFRCDPISEHNRLYWYRQTLGQGPEFLTYFQNEAQLEKSRLLSDRFSAERPKGSFSTLEIQRTEQGDSAMYLCASSTTGGLYNEQFFGPGTRLTVL.

The chain carries TRBV6-2 or TRBV6-3 and TRBJ1-2, with 8 bases identical to TRBD1. This CDR3 comprises 15 residues. Germline V lookup: CDR1 MNHEY, CDR2 SVGEGT. V lost 2 bases and J lost 6; bases outside the gene matches: 8. CDR3 region: CASSYGLRDRHGYTF. DNA of the CDR3: TGTGCCAGCAGTTACGGCTTGAGGGACAGGCATGGCTACACCTTC.

This clone appeared a few times. CDR3 residues: CATSRQTDGGYNEQFF. The CDR3 coding sequence is TGTGCCACCAGCAGACAGACAGATGGCGGTTACAATGAGCAGTTCTTC. V usage is TRBV15 and J usage is TRBJ2-1; D may be TRBD1 (5 bases). V shed 2 bases and J shed 4 bases, with 15 bases lying between them. Germline V lookup: CDR1 LNHNV, CDR2 YYDKDF (reference sequence). The CDR3 has 16 amino acids.

The V gene is TRBV5-1, the J gene TRBJ2-7, with 7 nucleotides matching TRBD1. The CDR3 has 14 residues. V was pared by 0 bases and J by 5 bases, with 5 bases of the junction left unmatched. CDR1 is SGHRS and CDR2 is YFSETQ in the germline V gene. CDR3 in amino acids: CASSLGGTVDEQYF. CDR3 sequence (DNA): TGCGCCAGCAGCTTGGGGGGGACAGTCGACGAGCAGTACTTC.

The J gene is TRBJ1-2, the V gene TRBV6-2 or TRBV6-3; 7 bases are shared with TRBD1. J lost 3 bases, V lost 6 bases, and 4 bases had no gene match. The germline V gene encodes CDR1 MNHEY and CDR2 SVGEGT. The CDR3 is made up of 13 amino acids. DNA for the CDR3: TGTGCCAGCAGCAGGGGGACAGACTATGGCTACACCTTC. It is translated as CASSRGTDYGYTF.

The genes are TRBV7-9 and TRBJ1-1, with a tentative D call TRBD1 (5 bases). The germline CDR1 and CDR2 sequences are SEHNR and FQNEAQ (reference sequence). CDR3 length: 16 amino acids. Trimming pared 7 bases from V and 0 bases from J, leaving 18 bases between. DNA for the CDR3: TGTGCCAGCAATTCCAAAGGTACAGGAGTGAACACTGAAGCTTTCTTT. Amino acid sequence: CASNSKGTGVNTEAFF. The variable domain in full, with the rest retrieved from reference TRBV7-9 and TRBJ1-1, is DTGVSQNPRHKITKRGQNVTFRCDPISEHNRLYWYRQTLGQGPEFLTYFQNEAQLEKSRLLSDRFSAERPKGSFSTLEIQRTEQGDSAMYLCASNSKGTGVNTEAFFGQGTRLTVV.

This clone appeared a few times. The chain recombines TRBV28 with TRBJ2-7, with 8 nucleotides matching TRBD1. Germline assignment: CDR1 MDHEN and CDR2 SYDVKM. V trimming: 6 bases; J trimming: 3 bases; junction bases outside the gene matches: 7. The CDR3 length is 14 residues. CDR3 in amino acids: CASRNGQGVYEQYF. CDR3 nucleotides: TGTGCCAGCAGGAATGGACAGGGAGTCTACGAGCAGTACTTC. The variable domain in full, with the rest retrieved from reference TRBV28 and TRBJ2-7, is DVKVTQSSRYLVKRTGEKVFLECVQDMDHENMFWYRQDPGLGLRLIYFSYDVKMKEKGDIPEGYSVSREKKERFSLILESASTNQTSMYLCASRNGQGVYEQYFGPGTRLTVT.

This clone appeared once. The chain couples TRBV29-1 to TRBJ2-7, with 10 bases aligning to TRBD2. The V and J ends lost 7 bases and 3 bases, in that order; junction bases with no gene match: 6. This CDR3 is 13 amino acids long. Germline V gene lookup returns CDR1 SQVTM and CDR2 ANQGSEA. CDR3 region: CSAEREGGYEQYF. In nucleotides, the CDR3 is TGCAGCGCTGAGCGGGAGGGCGGCTACGAGCAGTACTTC.

V usage is TRBV7-3 and J usage is TRBJ2-1, with D perhaps TRBD1 (6 bases). CDR1 and CDR2 (germline): SGHTA, FQGTGA. The CDR3 covers 15 residues. With 3 bases removed from V and 5 bases from J, the gap between germline ends came to 14 bases. Here the CDR3 reads CASSLSGATNNEQFF. In nucleotides, the CDR3 is TGTGCCAGCAGCTTGTCAGGGGCGACTAACAATGAGCAGTTCTTC.

The chain uses TRBV6-1 and TRBJ2-3; D tentatively reads TRBD1 or TRBD2 (5 bases each). The V end was cut by 3 bases, the J end by 4 bases, with 11 bases between. The CDR3 totals 14 residues. In germline, CDR1 is MNHNS, CDR2 SASEGT. CDR3: CASSEGVGSDTQYF. The CDR3, as DNA: TGTGCCAGCAGTGAGGGGGTTGGTTCAGATACGCAGTATTTT.

This clone was seen just once. The chain links TRBV23-1 to TRBJ2-7; D is unresolved. TRBV23-1 is classed as an ORF, of uncertain function. The V and J ends lost 3 bases and 9 bases respectively, with 24 bases between them. The CDR3 runs 16 residues. The CDR3 loop reads CASSHQWTLEQQMQYF. The CDR3 DNA is TGCGCCAGCAGTCACCAATGGACGCTTGAACAGCAGATGCAGTACTTC.

The V and J genes are TRBV18 and TRBJ1-2, with D tentatively TRBD1 (6 bases). The CDR3 has 16 amino acids. Trimming stripped 6 bases from V and 1 base from J, with 18 bases between. Germline lookup yields CDR1 KGHSH and CDR2 LQKENI. CDR3 nucleotides: TGTGCCAGCTCCGACAGAACTTACAGGGATAACTATGGCTACACCTTC. Amino acid sequence: CASSDRTYRDNYGYTF.

The chain has TRBV5-4 and TRBJ2-7, with TRBD1 identical over 7 bases. The ends lost 1 base at V and 5 bases at J; junction bases unmatched: 6. The CDR3 spans 14 residues. CDR1 SGHNT and CDR2 YYREEE come from the germline V gene (reference sequence). The CDR3 bases are TGTGCCAGCAGCTTGCTCGAACAGGGGAACGAGCAGTACTTC. The encoded protein is CASSLLEQGNEQYF.

The CDR3 spells CASSPASGGSYEQYF. DNA for the CDR3: TGTGCCAGCTCACCAGCTAGCGGGGGGTCCTACGAGCAGTACTTC. The chain combines TRBV18 with TRBJ2-7; 11 bases match TRBD2. The CDR3 is made up of 15 amino acids. Germline lookup yields CDR1 KGHSH and CDR2 LQKENI. The J segment lost 1 base and the V segment lost 2 bases, leaving 1 base of the junction unmatched.

This chain connects TRBV28 to TRBJ2-7; D is unresolved. The ends were cut back, 1 base at V and 0 bases at J, with 10 bases in the middle. From germline, CDR1 is MDHEN and CDR2 SYDVKM. The CDR3 consists of 15 residues. CDR3 nucleotides: TGTGCCAGCAGTTTATTGCGAGACCCCTCCTACGAGCAGTACTTC. This encodes CASSLLRDPSYEQYF.

This chain connects TRBV28 to TRBJ2-7; D is perhaps TRBD2 (6 bases). The germline V gene encodes CDR1 MDHEN and CDR2 SYDVKM. The CDR3 has 15 amino acids. V lost 7 bases, J lost 0 bases, and 16 bases lay in between. DNA for the CDR3: TGTGCCAGCATACCACCCTACGGGAGCTCCTACGAGCAGTACTTC. Protein: CASIPPYGSSYEQYF.

The rearrangement uses TRBV27 and TRBJ1-4, with 10 bases fitting TRBD1. The CDR3 totals 21 residues. The V gene's germline CDR1 is MNHEY and CDR2 SMNVEV (reference sequence). Trimming took 6 bases from V and 6 from J; bases not matched to a gene: 25. This chain's CDR3 is CASRAKRSPGQGWWAYEKLFF. The CDR3 bases are TGTGCCAGCAGGGCGAAAAGGAGTCCGGGACAGGGGTGGTGGGCCTATGAAAAACTGTTTTTT.

This clone has just one count. The CDR3 reads CASSNGASGRVGGELFF. CDR3 nucleotide sequence: TGTGCCAGCAGCAATGGTGCTAGCGGGAGAGTAGGCGGGGAGCTGTTTTTT. The V call is TRBV7-9, the J call TRBJ2-2; TRBD2 matches at 10 bases. V lost 5 bases, J lost 7 bases, and 13 bases stayed unmatched. The CDR3 runs to 17 residues. In germline, CDR1 is SEHNR, CDR2 FQNEAQ (reference sequence).

The chain links TRBV6-5 to TRBJ1-3; the D gene is possibly TRBD1 (5 bases). Between the trimmed V and J ends, which lost 8 bases and 2 bases, there was a span of 13 bases. CDR3 length: 14 amino acids. Germline loops: CDR1 MNHEY, CDR2 SVGAGI. This CDR3 reads CASRDGGAGNTIYF. In nucleotides, the CDR3 is TGTGCCAGCCGGGACGGTGGGGCTGGAAACACCATATATTTT.

The chain carries TRBV6-5 and TRBJ2-7; D may be TRBD1 or TRBD2 (5 bases each). The CDR3 has 14 amino acids. Germline CDR1 and CDR2: MNHEY and SVGAGI. V dropped 5 bases and J dropped 3 bases, with 14 bases sitting between them. CDR3 in amino acids: CASSQPGTGYEQYF. The CDR3 nucleotides are TGTGCCAGCAGTCAGCCCGGGACGGGCTACGAGCAGTACTTC.